The clone carrying this T cell receptor (beta chain) was found a few times. Per the study methods: Reference gene primer amplification gave estimated nucleated cell counts. Only in-frame clones appear in the TCRdb table, and some are missing; sequencing was by immunoSEQ multiplex PCR. Clonal size and the V and J genes are those of that table, whereas D and trimming came from the DNA. Of around 160,000 clones listed, more than 70% are singletons. The data derive from a study of blood T cell repertoires in COVID-19. Study details: The United States, Italy and Spain were the sources of the acute and convalescent COVID-19 samples. In each case, the material was cDNA or gDNA derived from T cells, B-cell-depleted T cells, or PBMCs.

V shed 3 bases and J shed 1 base, with 15 bases lying between them. Germline V gene sequence: CDR1 LNHDA, CDR2 SQIVND (reference sequence). The CDR3 runs to 16 residues. The V call is TRBV19, the J call TRBJ2-5; D is perhaps TRBD2 (6 bases). This TCR was recovered from a man between 60 and 75 years old with active or convalescent COVID-19. Specimen: peripheral blood. CDR3 nucleotide sequence: TGTGCCAGTAGTATCAGGGCGGGAAGCGGCCAAGAGACCCAGTACTTC. Protein product: CASSIRAGSGQETQYF.